This note documents a single T cell receptor (beta chain) sequence. Original processing methods: Amplification from reference gene primers served as the basis for estimated nucleated cell counts. Data came from immunoSEQ multiplex PCR; TCRdb stores just in-frame clones and leaves some out. V and J calls and clone size are copied from that table; D and trimming were computed from the DNA. The sample holds some 140,000 clones, roughly 78% seen once. The junction had 7 bases not matched to a gene; V was cut back by 0 bases and J by 7 bases. Germline CDR1 and CDR2: LNHNV and YYDKDF (reference sequence). The CDR3 is made up of 15 amino acids. The sample originates from a study of blood T cell repertoires in COVID-19. Study overall: Some COVID-19 samples were acute and others convalescent; all came from the United States, Italy and Spain. In each case, the material was cDNA or gDNA derived from T cells, B-cell-depleted T cells, or PBMCs.

The clonotype was recovered from a man aged 60 to 69 with acute or convalescent COVID-19. The V gene is TRBV15, the J gene TRBJ2-7; 9 positions agree with TRBD1. The sequencing sample was made of peripheral blood. CDR3 in amino acids: CATSRDRGTGREQYF. The CDR3 nucleotides read TGTGCCACCAGCAGAGATCGAGGGACAGGGAGGGAGCAGTACTTC.